The rows below give T cell receptor beta chains drawn from one sample of a study of cytomegalovirus exposure and HLA in healthy donors. Using immunoSEQ multiplex PCR, the repertoire was profiled, and TCRdb retains in-frame clones only, with some absent. Among approximately 130,000 clones, 77% were seen once, and the ten largest hold about 1.4%. The sample taken for sequencing was PBMCs. All receptors derive from a woman between 35 and 50 years old in good health and CMV-seronegative. The CDR3 runs from the conserved cysteine through the conserved F or W. The D gene is left open where the match is weak. For some rows the clone size is stated as once, few or many, or as a class when expanded; others skip it.

>TRBV5-1|TRBJ2-3|.|TRBD2
CASSPSGGATYTDTQYF
TGCGCCAGCAGTCCTAGCGGGGGGGCAACGTATACAGATACGCAGTATTTT
>TRBV6-5|TRBJ1-6|.|.
CASSYSDSPLHF
TGTGCCAGCAGTTACTCCGATTCACCCCTCCACTTT
>TRBV7-2|TRBJ2-5|.|TRBD2
CASSPIGTSGVETQYF
TGTGCCAGCAGTCCCATTGGGACTAGCGGGGTGGAGACCCAGTACTTC
>TRBV7-9|TRBJ2-5|.|TRBD2
CSSSLPFLAGGLKLETQYF
TGTTCCAGCAGCCTCCCCTTTCTAGCGGGGGGCCTCAAATTAGAGACCCAGTACTTC
>TRBV4-1|TRBJ2-7|.|.
CASSQGPGPHEQYF
TGCGCCAGCAGCCAAGGTCCAGGGCCGCACGAGCAGTACTTC
>TRBV2|TRBJ1-1|.|TRBD1
CASSDRGLLNTEAFF
TGTGCCAGCAGCGACAGGGGCCTACTGAACACTGAAGCTTTCTTT
>TRBV9|TRBJ1-1|.|.
CASSVAQAGTEAFF
TGTGCCAGCAGCGTAGCTCAGGCGGGGACTGAAGCTTTCTTT
>TRBV18|TRBJ2-7|.|TRBD2
CASSARTSGAYEQYF
TGTGCCAGCTCAGCGAGGACTAGCGGGGCCTACGAGCAGTACTTC
>TRBV7-9|TRBJ2-1|.|.
CASSFGRRGDNEQFF
TGTGCCAGCAGCTTCGGTCGGAGGGGAGACAATGAGCAGTTCTTC
>TRBV5-6|TRBJ2-1|.|.
CASSFTGTYNEQFF
TGTGCCAGCAGCTTTACAGGAACCTACAATGAGCAGTTCTTC
>TRBV21-1|TRBJ1-1|few|.
CASTGSQGYTEAFF
TGTGCCAGCACCGGTTCCCAGGGCTACACTGAAGCTTTCTTT
>TRBV7-3|TRBJ1-6|once|.
CASSLDGGSGISPLHF
TGTGCCAGCAGCTTAGATGGCGGATCCGGGATTTCACCCCTCCACTTT
>TRBV5-4|TRBJ1-2|.|.
CASSIPTAIMRGYTF
TGTGCCAGCAGCATACCGACAGCGATTATGAGGGGCTACACCTTC
>TRBV5-4|TRBJ1-6|.|TRBD1
CASSLRPGQGDSPLHF
TGTGCCAGCAGCTTGCGCCCGGGACAGGGGGACTCACCCCTCCACTTT
>TRBV4-2|TRBJ1-5|.|.
CASSQTAGTQNQPQHF
TGTGCCAGCAGCCAGACGGCCGGGACACAAAATCAGCCCCAGCATTTT
>TRBV28|TRBJ1-2|.|.
CASRGGSREYGYTF
TGTGCCAGCAGGGGGGGAAGCCGCGAGTATGGCTACACCTTC
>TRBV7-6|TRBJ1-5|.|.
CASSLEQGMNQPQHF
TGTGCCAGCAGCTTAGAGCAGGGGATGAATCAGCCCCAGCATTTT
>TRBV5-1|TRBJ1-1|few|.
CASSLGQKNTEAFF
TGCGCCAGCAGCTTGGGACAGAAGAACACTGAAGCTTTCTTT
>TRBV11-2|TRBJ1-4|.|TRBD1
CASSARTGGGEKLFF
TGTGCCAGCAGCGCACGGACAGGGGGCGGTGAAAAACTGTTTTTT
>TRBV6-5|TRBJ2-7|.|.
CASSYAPDNNYEQYF
TGTGCCAGCAGTTACGCTCCGGACAACAACTACGAGCAGTACTTC
>TRBV7-3|TRBJ2-3|.|.
CASSFSGTSTDTQYF
TGTGCCAGCAGCTTCTCCGGGACAAGCACAGATACGCAGTATTTT
>TRBV7-8|TRBJ1-5|.|.
CASSSGQKFDSNQPQHF
TGTGCCAGCAGCTCTGGACAGAAATTTGATAGCAATCAGCCCCAGCATTTT
>TRBV10-2|TRBJ1-2|.|TRBD1
CASSEGGVEGYTF
TGCGCCAGCAGTGAAGGGGGCGTTGAGGGCTACACCTTC
>TRBV11-2|TRBJ2-7|.|.
CASSSRQGPYEQYF
TGTGCCAGCAGCTCCCGGCAGGGCCCCTACGAGCAGTACTTC
>TRBV5-1|TRBJ2-1|.|.
CASSLQTQAPSRQFF
TGCGCCAGCAGCTTGCAGACCCAAGCTCCTAGTAGGCAGTTCTTC
>TRBV10-3|TRBJ1-1|.|.
CAIRGDSAHLKLNTEAFF
TGTGCCATCAGGGGTGACTCGGCGCATCTCAAATTGAACACTGAAGCTTTCTTT
>TRBV9|TRBJ1-2|once|TRBD1
CASSDPDRGLNGYTF
TGTGCCAGCAGCGACCCCGACAGGGGGCTCAATGGCTACACCTTC
>TRBV9|TRBJ1-5|.|.
CASSVGQGGSQPQHF
TGTGCCAGCAGCGTAGGGCAGGGAGGGAGTCAGCCCCAGCATTTT
>TRBV7-2|TRBJ1-2|.|.
CASSPQRVPGYTF
TGTGCCAGCAGCCCCCAGAGGGTCCCTGGCTACACCTTC
>TRBV18|TRBJ2-1|.|TRBD2
CASSLGSGGAGNEQFF
TGTGCCAGCTCGCTGGGTAGCGGGGGGGCCGGTAATGAGCAGTTCTTC
>TRBV9|TRBJ2-5|.|.
CASSVDLGAGKETQYF
TGTGCCAGCAGCGTAGATCTGGGGGCAGGGAAAGAGACCCAGTACTTC
>TRBV10-3|TRBJ1-6|.|.
CAIGNSDSPLHF
TGTGCCATCGGAAACAGTGATTCACCCCTCCACTTT
>TRBV29-1|TRBJ2-5|.|TRBD1
CSVGPRGRVETQYF
TGCAGCGTGGGACCCAGGGGGCGCGTAGAGACCCAGTACTTC
>TRBV5-1|TRBJ2-5|.|TRBD2
CASSLGLAGGLEETQYF
TGCGCCAGCAGCTTGGGCCTAGCGGGGGGGCTGGAAGAGACCCAGTACTTC
>TRBV5-1|TRBJ2-7|once|.
CASSLFPPRGQYF
TGCGCCAGCAGCTTGTTCCCTCCCAGAGGGCAGTACTTC
>TRBV5-1|TRBJ1-4|.|TRBD1
CASSLQGAGEKLFF
TGCGCCAGCAGCCTGCAGGGGGCCGGGGAAAAACTGTTTTTT
>TRBV6-1|TRBJ1-6|.|.
CASSEGQNSPLHF
TGTGCCAGCAGTGAAGGGCAGAATTCACCCCTCCACTTT
>TRBV7-2|TRBJ2-1|.|.
CASSLVGVLVYNEQFF
TGTGCCAGCAGCTTAGTAGGGGTATTAGTCTACAATGAGCAGTTCTTC
>TRBV6-5|TRBJ1-5|.|TRBD1
CASLIWTGDHQPQHF
TGTGCCAGCCTCATATGGACAGGGGACCATCAGCCCCAGCATTTT
>TRBV5-1|TRBJ2-7|.|.
CASSLDFNGAYEQYF
TGCGCCAGCAGCTTGGACTTTAACGGGGCCTACGAGCAGTACTTC
>TRBV2|TRBJ2-3|.|TRBD1
CASSEMGQHTDTQYF
TGTGCCAGCAGTGAGATGGGACAGCACACAGATACGCAGTATTTT
>TRBV18|TRBJ2-7|.|TRBD1
CASSPGAGGNEQYF
TGTGCCAGCTCACCAGGGGCAGGGGGCAACGAGCAGTACTTC
>TRBV27|TRBJ1-4|.|.
CASNSGSGEKLFF
TGTGCCAGCAACTCAGGATCAGGAGAAAAACTGTTTTTT
>TRBV7-9|TRBJ1-1|.|.
CASSLGGWGDTEAFF
TGTGCCAGCAGCTTAGGAGGGTGGGGTGACACTGAAGCTTTCTTT
>TRBV2|TRBJ2-1|few|TRBD2
CASSERGASSYNEQFF
TGTGCCAGCAGTGAGCGGGGGGCGAGCTCCTACAATGAGCAGTTCTTC
>TRBV7-3|TRBJ1-1|.|TRBD1
CASSKQGAMEDTEAFF
TGTGCCAGCAGCAAACAGGGGGCGATGGAGGACACTGAAGCTTTCTTT
>TRBV12-5|TRBJ1-6|.|.
CASGPGVGVNSPLHF
TGTGCTAGTGGTCCAGGGGTAGGGGTAAATTCACCCCTCCACTTT
>TRBV9|TRBJ2-3|.|.
CASSPSVSSTDTQYF
TGTGCCAGCAGCCCGAGCGTATCTAGCACAGATACGCAGTATTTT
>TRBV28|TRBJ2-5|.|TRBD2
CASSLAGGIETQYF
TGTGCCAGCAGTTTAGCGGGGGGGATTGAGACCCAGTACTTC
>TRBV5-1|TRBJ1-1|.|TRBD1
CASSTRQGLSTEAFF
TGCGCCAGCAGCACCCGACAGGGGCTCAGCACTGAAGCTTTCTTT
>TRBV7-2|TRBJ2-5|.|TRBD1
CASSPIGTGGETQYF
TGTGCCAGCAGCCCCATTGGGACAGGGGGCGAGACCCAGTACTTC
>TRBV6-1|TRBJ1-2|.|.
CASSEDEGEWNGYTF
TGTGCCAGCAGTGAAGACGAGGGGGAGTGGAATGGCTACACCTTC
>TRBV5-1|TRBJ1-4|.|TRBD1
CASSLGQGTGNEKLFF
TGCGCCAGCAGCTTGGGACAGGGGACGGGGAATGAAAAACTGTTTTTT
>TRBV5-1|TRBJ2-1|.|.
CASSLVTRHANEQFF
TGCGCCAGCAGCTTGGTTACTCGCCACGCCAATGAGCAGTTCTTC